Listed below are T cell receptor beta chains from one sample, sequenced in a study of OX40 agonist ivuxolimab in advanced cancers. Measured with immunoSEQ multiplex PCR; TCRdb has only the in-frame clones, and not every one. Here the sample spans some 86,000 clones, 90% being singletons. The material was CD4+ or CD8+ T cells sorted from blood, obtained in a trial of the OX40 agonist ivuxolimab. The source is an adult with an advanced solid tumor such as melanoma, head and neck, liver or kidney cancer. The CDR3 runs from the conserved cysteine through the conserved F or W. D genes are given only for firm matches. Rows give clone size only sometimes, using once, few, many, or a class for an expanded clone.

CDR3 DNA	CDR3 protein	V gene	clone size	J gene	D gene
TGTGCCACCAGGGTGGACAGGGGCAATCAGCCCCAGCATTTT	CATRVDRGNQPQHF	TRBV15	few	TRBJ1-5	TRBD1
TGTGCCAGCAGCTCGTTTCAGGGGGGTGAAAAACTGTTTTTT	CASSSFQGGEKLFF	TRBV5-5	.	TRBJ1-4	TRBD1
TGTGCCAGCAGCCGCGCGCCGGGACTAGCGGAGTACCAAGAGACCCAGTACTTC	CASSRAPGLAEYQETQYF	TRBV27	.	TRBJ2-5	TRBD2
TGCGCCAGCAGCTTGGAGCAGGGGGGCTACGAGCAGTACTTC	CASSLEQGGYEQYF	TRBV5-1	.	TRBJ2-7	.
TGTGCCAGCAGTTACTCGAAAGGGTTCGGCAATCAGCCCCAGCATTTT	CASSYSKGFGNQPQHF	TRBV6-5	.	TRBJ1-5	.
TGTGCCAGCTCACCACGATGGACAGGGGAGGCTGAAAAACTGTTTTTT	CASSPRWTGEAEKLFF	TRBV18	.	TRBJ1-4	TRBD1
TGTGCCAGCACCTTCGGCGGGACCGCAAATTCACCCCTCCACTTT	CASTFGGTANSPLHF	TRBV7-9	.	TRBJ1-6	.
TGTGCCAGCAGTGCCACTAGCGGGGGGGTCTACGAGCAGTACTTC	CASSATSGGVYEQYF	TRBV6-5	once	TRBJ2-7	TRBD2
TGTGCCAGCAGTATCCGGACAGGGCATCTGGAAAAACTGTTTTTT	CASSIRTGHLEKLFF	TRBV6-1	.	TRBJ1-4	TRBD1
TGTGCCAGCAGCTTAGTAAGGGGGGACACTGAAGCTTTCTTT	CASSLVRGDTEAFF	TRBV11-2	.	TRBJ1-1	.